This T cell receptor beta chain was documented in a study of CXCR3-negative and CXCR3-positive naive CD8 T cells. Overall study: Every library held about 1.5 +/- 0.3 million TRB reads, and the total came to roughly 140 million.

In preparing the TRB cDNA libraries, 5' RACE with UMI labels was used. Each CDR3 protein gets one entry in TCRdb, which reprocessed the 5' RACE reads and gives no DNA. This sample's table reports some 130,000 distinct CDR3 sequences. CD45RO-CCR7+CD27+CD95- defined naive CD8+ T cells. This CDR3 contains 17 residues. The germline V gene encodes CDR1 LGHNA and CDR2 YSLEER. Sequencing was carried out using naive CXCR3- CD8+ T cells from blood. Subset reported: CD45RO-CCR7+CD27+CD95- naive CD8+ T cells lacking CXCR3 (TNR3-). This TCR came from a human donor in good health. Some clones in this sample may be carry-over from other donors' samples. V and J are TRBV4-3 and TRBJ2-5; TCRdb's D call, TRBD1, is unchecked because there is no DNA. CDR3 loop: CASSQVSGGGNTETQYF.